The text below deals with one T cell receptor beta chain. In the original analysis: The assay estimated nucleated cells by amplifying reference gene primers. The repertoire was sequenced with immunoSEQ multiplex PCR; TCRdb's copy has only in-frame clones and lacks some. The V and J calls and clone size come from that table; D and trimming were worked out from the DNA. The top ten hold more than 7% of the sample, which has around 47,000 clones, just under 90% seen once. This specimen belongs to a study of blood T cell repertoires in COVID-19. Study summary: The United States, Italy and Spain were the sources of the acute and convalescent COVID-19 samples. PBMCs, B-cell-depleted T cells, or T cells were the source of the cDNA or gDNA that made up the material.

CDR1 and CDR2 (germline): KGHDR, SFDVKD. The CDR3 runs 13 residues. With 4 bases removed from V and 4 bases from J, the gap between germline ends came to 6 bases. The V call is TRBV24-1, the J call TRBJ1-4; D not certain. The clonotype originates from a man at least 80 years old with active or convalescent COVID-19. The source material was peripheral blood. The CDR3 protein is CATSEGSNEKLFF. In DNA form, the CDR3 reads TGTGCCACCAGTGAGGGCAGTAATGAAAAACTGTTTTTT.